This paragraph reports one T cell receptor (beta chain). Its target is not known. This entry belongs to a study of T cells and Merkel cell carcinoma outcomes. Study-level points and caveats: Repertoire plus T-cell density reportedly predicted Merkel cell carcinoma outcomes.

Some clones are missing from TCRdb's copy, which holds only in-frame ones; the method was immunoSEQ multiplex PCR. The sample lists 15,000 to 18,000 clones; 80% to 90% were seen once. The V end lost 1 base, the J end lost 1 base, and 12 bases lay between the germline ends. Germline V gene lookup returns CDR1 MNHEY and CDR2 SVGAGI. CDR3 size: 16 residues. The TCR originated in a human donor with Merkel cell carcinoma. The sample taken for sequencing was tumor tissue from Merkel cell carcinoma. The genes are TRBV6-5 and TRBJ2-3; possible D gene TRBD1, 5 bases. CDR3 amino acids: CASSYFGDSRTDTQYF. CDR3 DNA: TGTGCCAGCAGTTACTTCGGCGACAGCCGCACAGATACGCAGTATTTT.